The next 17 T cell receptor beta chains were all read from a single sample in a study of human T cells and chemical hapten exposure. TCRdb ran MiXCR on the RACE reads and lists one entry per CDR3 protein. The table includes some 52,000 distinct CDR3 sequences, approximately 11% detected once. The time point here: patch test 1, 2 weeks after DPC sensitization. The treatment is: therapeutic diphenylcyclopropenone sensitization with weekly scalp DPC. It was unfractionated whole blood from which total RNA was extracted. The starting material was whole blood, obtained in connection with sensitization to the hapten diphenylcyclopropenone (DPC). The source is a woman aged 40-49 years with alopecia areata. Some clones in this sample may be carry-over from other donors' samples.

This clonotype was seen at least ten times. Here the CDR3 DNA reads TGCGCCAGCAGCTTGGCGGTCGCCGGAAACAATGAGCAGTTCTTC. Encoded protein: CASSLAVAGNNEQFF. V is TRBV5-1 and J is TRBJ2-1; D unclear. Germline lookup yields CDR1 SGHRS and CDR2 YFSETQ. V was cut by 0 bases and J by 5 bases, with 12 bases left in between. This CDR3 contains 15 residues.

The rearrangement links TRBV20-1 to TRBJ1-5, with D perhaps TRBD1 (5 bases). CDR1 DFQATT and CDR2 SNEGSKA come from the germline V gene (reference sequence). The CDR3 spans 17 residues. V lost 0 bases and J lost 0, with 15 bases in between. The CDR3 reads CSARDHSGAYSNQPQHF. CDR3 sequence (DNA): TGCAGTGCTAGAGATCATTCTGGGGCTTATAGCAATCAGCCCCAGCATTTT.

This clonotype was counted at least ten times. The chain combines TRBV7-2 with TRBJ1-5; 8 bases map to TRBD1. Germline lookup yields CDR1 SGHTA and CDR2 FQGNSA. The CDR3 is made up of 15 amino acids. The ends lost 0 bases at V and 4 bases at J; junction bases unmatched: 2. The CDR3 nucleotides are TGTGCCAGCAGCTTAGCGACAGGGGAGAATCAGCCCCAGCATTTT. The encoded protein is CASSLATGENQPQHF.

This clonotype was observed a few times. This chain joins TRBV20-1 and TRBJ1-5; D is perhaps TRBD1 (6 bases). This CDR3 spans 16 amino acids. CDR1 is DFQATT, CDR2 SNEGSKA, per germline (reference sequence). The CDR3 spells CSGRIGGAYSNQPQHF. The CDR3 DNA sequence: TGCAGCGGGCGCATCGGGGGGGCATATAGCAATCAGCCCCAGCATTTT.

This clonotype was counted ten times or more. The chain couples TRBV10-3 to TRBJ1-6; 8 bases line up with TRBD1. V shed 5 bases and J 0 bases; nucleotides not matched to a gene: 0. CDR1 is ENHRY, CDR2 SYGVKD, per germline. The CDR3 totals 15 residues. The CDR3 here is CAISQGASYNSPLHF. The CDR3, as DNA: TGTGCCATCAGTCAGGGGGCCTCCTATAATTCACCCCTCCACTTT.

Many counts were recorded for this clonotype. This chain uses TRBV6-6 with TRBJ1-4; no definite D call. The CDR3 consists of 13 residues. Trimming shortened V by 7 bases and J by 4 bases, and 10 bases separated the two germline ends. From germline, CDR1 is MNHNY and CDR2 SVGAGI (reference sequence). CDR3 region: CASTPQINEKLFF. The DNA for the CDR3 is TGTGCCAGCACCCCACAGATTAATGAAAAACTGTTTTTT.

The CDR3 sequence: CASSARESTEAFF. CDR3 bases: TGTGCCAGCAGCGCCAGGGAGAGCACTGAAGCTTTCTTT. V usage is TRBV9 and J usage is TRBJ1-1; D may be TRBD1 (5 bases). Germline V gene sequence: CDR1 SGDLS, CDR2 YYNGEE. The V gene lost 3 bases and the J gene lost 4 bases, with 10 bases spanning the gap. CDR3 length equals 13 residues.

This clonotype appeared many times. The chain is built from TRBV20-1 and TRBJ2-7; TRBD2 matches at 8 bases. The CDR3 has 13 residues. The V and J ends lost 3 bases and 3 bases, in that order; junction bases with no gene match: 4. Germline loops: CDR1 DFQATT, CDR2 SNEGSKA (reference sequence). CDR3 nucleotide sequence: TGCAGTGCTAGGCGGGGGGCTGGCTACGAGCAGTACTTC. Translating it yields CSARRGAGYEQYF.

This clonotype came up many times. The CDR3 DNA reads as TGTGCCAGTAGTATATCGGGGATGAGACCGTGGGAGACCCAGTACTTC. Protein product: CASSISGMRPWETQYF. The chain joins TRBV19 to TRBJ2-5, with D possibly being TRBD2 (5 bases). The CDR3 extends over 16 amino acids. Per germline, CDR1 LNHDA and CDR2 SQIVND (reference sequence). Trimming shortened V by 2 bases and J by 5 bases, and 18 bases separated the two germline ends.

This rearrangement joins TRBV7-2 to TRBJ1-4; D is unresolved. CDR1 SGHTA and CDR2 FQGNSA come from the germline V gene. Trimming took 1 base from V and 4 from J, leaving 7 bases between them. CDR3 length: 14 residues. Here the CDR3 reads CASSLDRHNEKLFF. The CDR3 DNA reads as TGTGCCAGCAGCTTAGACAGACATAATGAAAAACTGTTTTTT.

This clonotype was counted ten times or more. V usage is TRBV3-1 and J usage is TRBJ1-3; D not resolved. V lost 3 bases to trimming and J lost 0 bases, with 15 bases between them. Germline CDR1 LGHDT, CDR2 YNNKEL (reference sequence). The CDR3 runs to 17 residues. In DNA, the CDR3 is TGTGCCAGCAGCCAGGGAGGTACTGGTCTCTCTGGAAACACCATATATTTT. It translates to CASSQGGTGLSGNTIYF.

This clonotype was detected only a few times. This chain connects TRBV2 to TRBJ1-4; the D gene is possibly TRBD1 (6 bases). The CDR3 covers 18 residues. Trimming removed 5 bases at V and 2 bases at J, with 21 bases between. The germline CDR1 and CDR2 sequences are SNHLY and FYNNEI. As DNA, the CDR3 is TGTGCCAGCAGTCGGAGCACAGGGATAGGAGTGACTAATGAAAAACTGTTTTTT. This sequence encodes CASSRSTGIGVTNEKLFF.

This clonotype was found a few times. The rearrangement uses TRBV10-1 and TRBJ1-1, with unresolved D. This CDR3 has 17 amino acids. From germline, CDR1 is WNHNN and CDR2 SYGVQD (reference sequence). V was pared by 4 bases and J by 3 bases, with 21 bases between. The CDR3 coding sequence is TGCGCCAGCAGTGTTCTTGAGCCCCATCTAACCCACACTGAAGCTTTCTTT. Its protein product is CASSVLEPHLTHTEAFF.

This clonotype was counted a single time. This chain joins TRBV19 and TRBJ2-1, with 13 bases fitting TRBD2. The germline CDR1 and CDR2 sequences are LNHDA and SQIVND (reference sequence). V lost 3 bases and J lost 10; bases outside the gene matches: 6. This CDR3 comprises 15 residues. The chain's CDR3 is CASSIFGTSGNEQFF. CDR3 DNA sequence: TGTGCCAGTAGTATTTTCGGGACTAGCGGGAACGAGCAGTTCTTC.

This clonotype was counted only a few times. The CDR3 DNA reads TGTGCCAGCAGCCGGGACAGCGTCTACGAGCAGTACTTC. The encoded protein is CASSRDSVYEQYF. The rearrangement uses TRBV6-2 or TRBV6-3 and TRBJ2-7; 7 bases map to TRBD1. Germline V lookup: CDR1 MNHEY, CDR2 SVGEGT. CDR3 length: 13 amino acids. V lost 6 bases, J lost 3 bases, and 5 bases stayed unmatched.

This clonotype showed up many times. The V call is TRBV12-3 or TRBV12-4, the J call TRBJ1-4; D is possibly TRBD1 (5 bases). V was trimmed by 5 bases and J by 7 bases, leaving 20 bases between them. The CDR3 loop spans 16 amino acids. CDR3 in DNA: TGTGCCAGCAGTGCCCAGGCGGGGCCGCTGGTTGAAAAACTGTTTTTT. It is translated as CASSAQAGPLVEKLFF.

This clonotype has more than one count but fewer than ten. The V gene is TRBV7-6, the J gene TRBJ2-1, with a tentative D call TRBD1 (5 bases). CDR1 is SGHVS and CDR2 is FNYEAQ in the germline V gene. The CDR3 extends over 16 amino acids. Trimming pared 5 bases from V and 0 bases from J, leaving 14 bases between. The CDR3 region is CASSGQGVSSYNEQFF. The CDR3 DNA follows: TGTGCCAGCAGCGGCCAAGGGGTTAGCTCCTACAATGAGCAGTTCTTC.